This entry concerns a single TCR beta chain. Methods used by the authors: Reference gene primers were amplified, and this amplification served to estimate nucleated cell counts. Clones were read by immunoSEQ multiplex PCR, and TCRdb kept only the in-frame ones, dropping some. V and J calls plus clone size are reproduced from that table; the DNA served to infer D and trimming. The sample lists about 95,000 clones; approximately 89% were seen once. These data come from a study of blood T cell repertoires in COVID-19. V dropped 0 bases and J dropped 2; count of bases not matched to a gene: 5. The CDR3 is 16 amino acids. From germline, CDR1 is SGDLS and CDR2 YYNGEE.

The chain uses TRBV9 and TRBJ1-5; 7 positions match TRBD1. Input material: peripheral blood. The receptor comes from a human donor in a cohort sampled during active COVID-19. This CDR3 reads CASSVDEGAGNQPQHF. CDR3 in DNA: TGTGCCAGCAGCGTAGACGAGGGGGCTGGCAATCAGCCCCAGCATTTT.